Given below is one T cell receptor beta chain in context. This sample is drawn from a study of blood T cell repertoires in COVID-19. About the study: The origin of the acute and convalescent COVID-19 samples was the United States, Italy and Spain. From T cells, B-cell-depleted T cells, or PBMCs came the material, which was cDNA or gDNA.

Symptom resolution, clearance, or two negative PCRs marked the recovered donors of Cohort 3. As originally analysed: By means of reference gene primer amplification, nucleated cell counts were estimated. The table came from immunoSEQ multiplex PCR; TCRdb's copy has only in-frame clones and leaves some out. Clonal size and the V and J genes are those of that table, whereas D and trimming came from the DNA. The table records over 140,000 clones, about three quarters of them present only once. CDR1 and CDR2 from the germline V gene are LNHDA and SQIVND (reference sequence). With 2 bases removed from V and 4 bases from J, the gap between germline ends came to 11 bases. This CDR3 is built from 14 residues.

The sequence was collected from a woman aged 45-60 years who had recovered from COVID-19. V is TRBV19 and J is TRBJ1-2; no firm D call. The sequenced sample consisted of PBMCs or T cells enriched from blood (not recorded which). Written as DNA, the CDR3 is TGTGCCAGTAGTATATCGGCACAGTCCTATGGCTACACCTTC. Residues: CASSISAQSYGYTF.